The rows below give T cell receptor beta chains drawn from one sample of a study of neurological immune-mediated disorders. MiXCR, run by TCRdb on the 5' RACE reads, gives a single entry per CDR3 protein. Of about 50,000 distinct CDR3 sequences in the sample, 3% to 3.5% were seen once. The sequencing sample was made of PBMCs. The source is a man aged 35-49 years with multiple sclerosis. Each CDR3 is given without its conserved first and last residue. The size of a clone is reported for some rows only, either as once, few or many, or as a class for expanded clones.

clone_size: many; v_call: TRBV2; cdr3_length: 11; j_call: TRBJ2-2; cdr3_aa: ASSLSLAGELF
clone_size: many; v_call: TRBV20-1; cdr3_length: 13; j_call: TRBJ2-1; cdr3_aa: SALPGSGGDNEQF
clone_size: many; v_call: TRBV4-1; cdr3_length: 15; j_call: TRBJ2-6; cdr3_aa: ASSPGHVFGGANVLT
clone_size: NA; v_call: TRBV18; cdr3_length: 13; j_call: TRBJ2-7; cdr3_aa: ASSPRTESSYEQY
clone_size: many; v_call: TRBV27; cdr3_length: 14; j_call: TRBJ2-6; cdr3_aa: ASSPRGLAGANVLT
clone_size: many; v_call: TRBV3-1; cdr3_length: 12; j_call: TRBJ1-1; cdr3_aa: ASSPGQAVNEAF
clone_size: many; v_call: TRBV20-1; cdr3_length: 12; j_call: TRBJ2-3; cdr3_aa: SAPPGTGTDTQY
clone_size: many; v_call: TRBV7-2; cdr3_length: 13; j_call: TRBJ1-4; cdr3_aa: ASSHGGARKEKLF
clone_size: many; v_call: TRBV20-1; cdr3_length: 12; j_call: TRBJ1-1; cdr3_aa: SARDFQGETEAF
clone_size: once; v_call: TRBV6-2/TRBV6-3; cdr3_length: 14; j_call: TRBJ2-3; cdr3_aa: ASSYYGTSGSPAQY
clone_size: many; v_call: TRBV7-7; cdr3_length: 13; j_call: TRBJ2-7; cdr3_aa: ASSLGAGPTYEQY
clone_size: many; v_call: TRBV5-1; cdr3_length: 13; j_call: TRBJ1-2; cdr3_aa: ASSLSGAGSNGYT
clone_size: many; v_call: TRBV28; cdr3_length: 13; j_call: TRBJ2-7; cdr3_aa: ASSPPGQGSYEQY
clone_size: many; v_call: TRBV18; cdr3_length: 13; j_call: TRBJ2-1; cdr3_aa: ASSWDREIPHEQF
clone_size: many; v_call: TRBV12-3/TRBV12-4; cdr3_length: 9; j_call: TRBJ1-5; cdr3_aa: ASSLSQPQH
clone_size: many; v_call: TRBV20-1; cdr3_length: 14; j_call: TRBJ2-2; cdr3_aa: SAPSTSGGFAGELF
clone_size: few; v_call: TRBV7-9; cdr3_length: 10; j_call: TRBJ2-7; cdr3_aa: ASSPSADEQY
clone_size: few; v_call: TRBV12-3/TRBV12-4; cdr3_length: 13; j_call: TRBJ1-5; cdr3_aa: ASSLGSGGAQPQH
clone_size: many; v_call: TRBV5-6; cdr3_length: 13; j_call: TRBJ2-7; cdr3_aa: ASSLLGTGAYEQY
clone_size: many; v_call: TRBV24-1; cdr3_length: 17; j_call: TRBJ2-2; cdr3_aa: ATSDYSRKDRTNTGELF
clone_size: many; v_call: TRBV15; cdr3_length: 12; j_call: TRBJ1-5; cdr3_aa: ATSKSDKYYPQN
clone_size: many; v_call: TRBV7-7; cdr3_length: 13; j_call: TRBJ2-3; cdr3_aa: ASSLGHRGTDTQY
clone_size: many; v_call: TRBV6-4; cdr3_length: 14; j_call: TRBJ2-2; cdr3_aa: ASSDSPGTNTGELF
clone_size: many; v_call: TRBV20-1; cdr3_length: 12; j_call: TRBJ2-3; cdr3_aa: SASSLAGKDTQY
clone_size: many; v_call: TRBV18; cdr3_length: 11; j_call: TRBJ1-2; cdr3_aa: ASSERQDYGYT
clone_size: many; v_call: TRBV5-1; cdr3_length: 14; j_call: TRBJ1-2; cdr3_aa: ASSTGPQGVNNGYT
clone_size: many; v_call: TRBV3-1; cdr3_length: 12; j_call: TRBJ1-2; cdr3_aa: ASSQEPENYGYT
clone_size: many; v_call: TRBV3-1; cdr3_length: 19; j_call: TRBJ2-1; cdr3_aa: ASSPSARDGHSPSSYNEQF
clone_size: many; v_call: TRBV7-9; cdr3_length: 14; j_call: TRBJ2-7; cdr3_aa: ASSSDYWGNSYEQY
clone_size: many; v_call: TRBV5-1; cdr3_length: 10; j_call: TRBJ1-2; cdr3_aa: ASRETDYGYT
clone_size: many; v_call: TRBV6-5; cdr3_length: 14; j_call: TRBJ2-3; cdr3_aa: ASSYVRRGRGDTQY
clone_size: many; v_call: TRBV20-1; cdr3_length: 11; j_call: TRBJ2-7; cdr3_aa: SASRPDSYEQY